This T cell receptor beta chain was obtained from a study of tumor and adjacent non-tumor tissue in lung cancer. The study, taken as a whole, reports: Compared with tumor, normal lung showed significantly lower TCR diversity. Tumor repertoires had a smaller top 100 clone share than normal lung.

The library came from three nested PCR rounds adapted from ARM-PCR protocols. TCRdb called the multiplex PCR reads again in MiXCR, with one record for every CDR3 protein. The sample records about 76,000 distinct CDR3 sequences, roughly 75% being singletons. This sample's RNA came from whole unsorted tissue. Worth noting for this clonotype: Its antigen is unidentified.

Germline V gene lookup returns CDR1 SEHNR and CDR2 FQNEAQ (reference sequence). CDR3 length: 20 residues. V shed 5 bases, J shed 2 bases, and the junction held 15 bases outside the gene matches. The sample was lung tumor tissue. The clonotype was recovered from an older woman with non-small cell lung cancer. V is TRBV7-9 and J is TRBJ2-1, with 13 bases matching TRBD2. CDR3 protein: CASSRTGTSGTWGPYNEQFF. CDR3 sequence (DNA): TGTGCCAGCAGCCGAACCGGGACTAGCGGGACCTGGGGCCCCTACAATGAGCAGTTCTTC.